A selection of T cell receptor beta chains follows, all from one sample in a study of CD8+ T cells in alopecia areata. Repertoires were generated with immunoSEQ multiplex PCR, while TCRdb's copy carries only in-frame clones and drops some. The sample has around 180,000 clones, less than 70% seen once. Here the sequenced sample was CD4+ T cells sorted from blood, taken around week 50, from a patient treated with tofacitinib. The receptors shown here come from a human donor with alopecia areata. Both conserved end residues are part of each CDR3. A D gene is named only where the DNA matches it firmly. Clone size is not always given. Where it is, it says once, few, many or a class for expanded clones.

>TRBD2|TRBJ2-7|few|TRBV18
TGTGCCAGCTCACGTAGCGGGGGGGCCCACGAGCAGTACTTC
CASSRSGGAHEQYF
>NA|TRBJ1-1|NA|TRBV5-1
TGCGCCAGCAGCAAGGGACAGAACACTGAAGCTTTCTTT
CASSKGQNTEAFF
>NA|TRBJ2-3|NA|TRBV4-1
TGCGCCAGCAGCCCAGCCCCCCACACAGATACGCAGTATTTT
CASSPAPHTDTQYF
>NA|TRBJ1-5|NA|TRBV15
TGTGCCACCAGCAGGGGACAAGGGGGGGAATATAGCAATCAGCCCCAGCATTTT
CATSRGQGGEYSNQPQHF
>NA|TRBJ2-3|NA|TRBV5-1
TGCGCCAGCAGCTCGGACTCTACTAGCACAGATACGCAGTATTTT
CASSSDSTSTDTQYF
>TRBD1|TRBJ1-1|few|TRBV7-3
TGTGCCAGCCCAGGGACAGGGACTAACACTGAAGCTTTCTTT
CASPGTGTNTEAFF
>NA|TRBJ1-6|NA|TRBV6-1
TGTGCCAGCAGTGAAGTGGAGACTAATTCACCCCTCCACTTT
CASSEVETNSPLHF
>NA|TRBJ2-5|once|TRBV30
TGTGCCTGGTCCACAGGACTCGGCGAGACCCAGTACTTC
CAWSTGLGETQYF
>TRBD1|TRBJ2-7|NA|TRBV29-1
TGCAGCGTTGTAGGACAGGTTGGAGGCGAGCAGTACTTC
CSVVGQVGGEQYF
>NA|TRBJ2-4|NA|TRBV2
TGTGCCAGCAGTGAAGCTAGACAGTCCAAAAACATTCAGTACTTC
CASSEARQSKNIQYF
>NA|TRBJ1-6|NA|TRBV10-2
TGCGCCAGCAGTGAACAGAATTCACCCCTCCACTTT
CASSEQNSPLHF
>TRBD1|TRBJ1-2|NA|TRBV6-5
TGTGCCAGCGGGACAGGGGGTGGCTACACCTTC
CASGTGGGYTF
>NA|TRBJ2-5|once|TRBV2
TGTGCCAGCACGGGGGCGACTCAAGAGACCCAGTACTTC
CASTGATQETQYF
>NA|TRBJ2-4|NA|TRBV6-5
TGTGCCAGCAGTTACGCGGCAGCTCTAGCCAAAAACATTCAGTACTTC
CASSYAAALAKNIQYF
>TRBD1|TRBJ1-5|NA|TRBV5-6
TGTGCCAGCAGCCTAGGACAGGGCTGGGTGCCCCAGCATTTT
CASSLGQGWVPQHF
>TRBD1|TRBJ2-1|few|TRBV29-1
TGCAGCGTTGAAGGGTGGACAGGCTACAATGAGCAGTTCTTC
CSVEGWTGYNEQFF
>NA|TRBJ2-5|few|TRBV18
TGTGCCAGCTCCCCCTTGGCCCAGCAAGAGACCCAGTACTTC
CASSPLAQQETQYF
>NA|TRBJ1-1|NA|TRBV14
TGTGCCAGCAGACTAGGACGGTTGAACACTGAAGCTTTCTTT
CASRLGRLNTEAFF
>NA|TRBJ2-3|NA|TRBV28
TGTGCCAGCAGTTCTCGGACAGATACGCAGTATTTT
CASSSRTDTQYF
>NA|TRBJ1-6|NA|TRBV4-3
TGCGCCAGCAGCCAAGAAACAGGGAATTCACCCCTCCACTTT
CASSQETGNSPLHF
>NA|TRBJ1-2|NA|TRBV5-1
TGCGCCAGCAGCTATGACAGAAATTATGGCTACACCTTC
CASSYDRNYGYTF
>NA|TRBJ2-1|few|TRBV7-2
TGTGCCAGCAGCTTTGCAAGCGGAAATGAGCAGTTCTTC
CASSFASGNEQFF
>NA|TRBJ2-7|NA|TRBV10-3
TGTGCCATCACCAACGGGGACTACGAGCAGTACTTC
CAITNGDYEQYF
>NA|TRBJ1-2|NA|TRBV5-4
TGTGCCAGCAGCCCCTGGCATCAGGGGATGGAAGGCTACACCTTC
CASSPWHQGMEGYTF
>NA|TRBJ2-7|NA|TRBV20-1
TGCAGTGGAGGGAGTCCCTACGAGCAGTACTTC
CSGGSPYEQYF
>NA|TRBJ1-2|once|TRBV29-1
TGCAGCGTTGGAGAGGACTCCTATGGCTACACCTTC
CSVGEDSYGYTF
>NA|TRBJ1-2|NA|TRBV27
TGTGCCAGCAGCCCAGGCGGGGTGTTAGGCTACACCTTC
CASSPGGVLGYTF
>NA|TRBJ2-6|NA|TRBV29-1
TGCAGCGTTTCCGGGACAATACAGTCTGGGGCCAACGTCCTGACTTTC
CSVSGTIQSGANVLTF
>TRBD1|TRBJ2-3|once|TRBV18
TGTGCCAGCTCACCACCACAGGGGACCAGCACAGATACGCAGTATTTT
CASSPPQGTSTDTQYF
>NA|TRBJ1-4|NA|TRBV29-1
TGCAGCGTTGGGCAGAGTCCTGCAACTAATGAAAAACTGTTTTTT
CSVGQSPATNEKLFF
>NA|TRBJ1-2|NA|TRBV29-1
TGCAGCGTGACAGAGGGCTACACCTTC
CSVTEGYTF
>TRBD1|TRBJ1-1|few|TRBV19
TGTGCCAGTAGTATTCGACAGGGCCGGAACACTGAAGCTTTCTTT
CASSIRQGRNTEAFF
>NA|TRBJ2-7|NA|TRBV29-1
TGCAGCGTTGCGCAGTACAGGGATCCCTACGAGCAGTACTTC
CSVAQYRDPYEQYF
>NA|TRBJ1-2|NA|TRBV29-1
TGCAGCGTTTCGACGCCTTCCAGGGCCAGAGATGGCTACACCTTC
CSVSTPSRARDGYTF
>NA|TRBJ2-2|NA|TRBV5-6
TGTGCCAGCAGCCCGTTGGGGGGCCGGGAGCTGTTTTTT
CASSPLGGRELFF
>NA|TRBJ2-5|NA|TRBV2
TGTGCCAGCAATAGGACACCCCAAGAGACCCAGTACTTC
CASNRTPQETQYF
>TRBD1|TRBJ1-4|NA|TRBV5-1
TGCGCCAGCAGCCGCCCGGGACAGGGTGAAAAACTGTTTTTT
CASSRPGQGEKLFF
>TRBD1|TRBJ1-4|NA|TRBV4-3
TGCGCCAGCAGCCAAGCGACAGGGGGGTATGAAAAACTGTTTTTT
CASSQATGGYEKLFF
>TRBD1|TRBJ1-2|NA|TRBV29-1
TGCAGCGGCGGACCCGGGACAGGGGATTATGGCTACACCTTC
CSGGPGTGDYGYTF
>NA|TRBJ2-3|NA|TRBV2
TGTGCCAGCAGTGCCCCAAGCACAGATACGCAGTATTTT
CASSAPSTDTQYF
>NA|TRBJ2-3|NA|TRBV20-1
TGCAGTGCTGAAGCTAGCGAGACGCAGTATTTT
CSAEASETQYF
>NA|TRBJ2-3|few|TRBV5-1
TGCGCCAGCAGCTTTGACAGGCCTAGCACAGATACGCAGTATTTT
CASSFDRPSTDTQYF
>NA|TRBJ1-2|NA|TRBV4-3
TGCGCCAGCAGCCAGGGGGTTGGCCTACAGGACTATGGCTACACCTTC
CASSQGVGLQDYGYTF
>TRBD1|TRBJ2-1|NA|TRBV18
TGTGCCAGCTCAAAGGGGGCCACTTTGAATGAGCAGTTCTTC
CASSKGATLNEQFF
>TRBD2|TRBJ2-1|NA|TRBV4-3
TGCGCCAGCAGCCAAGCGGCGGGGGGGTTAGATGAGCAGTTCTTC
CASSQAAGGLDEQFF
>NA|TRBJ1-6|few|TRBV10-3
TGTGCCATCAGTGAGTCTAGGACAGCCAATTCACCCCTCCACTTT
CAISESRTANSPLHF
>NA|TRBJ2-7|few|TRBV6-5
TGTGCCAGCAGTCAAACAGGGTTGATCAACGAGCAGTACTTC
CASSQTGLINEQYF
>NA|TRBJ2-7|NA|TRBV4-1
TGCGCCAGCAGCCATGGGGGACCCTACGAGCAGTACTTC
CASSHGGPYEQYF
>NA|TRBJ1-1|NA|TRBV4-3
TGCGCCAGCACCCCAACCACAGGGAACACTGAAGCTTTCTTT
CASTPTTGNTEAFF
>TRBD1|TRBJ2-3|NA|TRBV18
TGTGCCAGCTCACCACTGGGGACAGGGAAAGATACGCAGTATTTT
CASSPLGTGKDTQYF
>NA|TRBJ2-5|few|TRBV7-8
TGTGCCAGCAGCTTAGGTTCGGGGGAGGTGGAGACCCAGTACTTC
CASSLGSGEVETQYF
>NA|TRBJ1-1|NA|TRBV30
TGTGCCTGGAGTGTCTTGGGAGGGAACACTGAAGCTTTCTTT
CAWSVLGGNTEAFF
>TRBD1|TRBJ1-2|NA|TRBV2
TGTGCCAGCAGATCATCCGGGACAGTATATGGCTACACCTTC
CASRSSGTVYGYTF
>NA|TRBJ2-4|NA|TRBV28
TGTGCCAGCAATGGAGGAGAAAACATTCAGTACTTC
CASNGGENIQYF
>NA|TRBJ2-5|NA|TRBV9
TGTGCCAGCAGCGTAGGAGGGAGAGAGACCCAGTACTTC
CASSVGGRETQYF
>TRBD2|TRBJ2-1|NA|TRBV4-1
TGCGCCAGCAGCCAAGATGCTAGCGGGGGTTCCTACAATGAGCAGTTCTTC
CASSQDASGGSYNEQFF
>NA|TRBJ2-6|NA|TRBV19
TGTGCCAGTAATGACGGTTTCTCTGGGGCCAACGTCCTGACTTTC
CASNDGFSGANVLTF